The entry that follows covers one TCR beta chain sequence. The antigen remains undetermined. Sorting of CD4+ naive, central memory, regulatory and stem cell-like memory cells was performed via CD45RO/CCR7/CD25/CD127/CD95/CD27. Expressed TCRB transcripts were sequenced after all isolated RNA was converted to cDNA. Only in-frame clones appear in the TCRdb table, and some are missing; sequencing was by immunoSEQ multiplex PCR. There are roughly 240,000 clones in the sample; 14% occur only once, and around 0.025% lies in the top ten. These data come from a study of beta chain features in type 1 diabetes. Broader study findings: Relative to healthy donors, patients appeared to have naive, central memory and Treg TCRB repertoires that were more similar.

V was trimmed by 6 bases and J by 2 bases, leaving 11 bases between them. The CDR3 extends over 14 amino acids. Germline V gives CDR1 MDHEN, CDR2 SYDVKM. Source material: naive CD4+ T cells from blood. The rearrangement joins TRBV28 to TRBJ2-1; D is perhaps TRBD2 (7 bases). The origin of this receptor is a woman aged 40 to 49 in good health. CDR3 coding DNA: TGTGCCAGCAGCCGGGGGGCCCCCTACAATGAGCAGTTCTTC. It yields the protein CASSRGAPYNEQFF.